Shown below are 3 T cell receptor beta chains from a single sample sequenced in a study of control samples from healthy donors and cancer patients. Produced via immunoSEQ multiplex PCR; TCRdb's table is partial and in-frame only. This table has 150,000 or so clones, around nine tenths appearing once. The sequenced material came from blood. The receptors come from a woman in her 30s in good health.

This chain connects TRBV10-3 to TRBJ2-3; 7 nucleotides align to TRBD2. The germline V gene has CDR1 ENHRY and CDR2 SYGVKD. The J segment lost 0 bases and the V segment lost 8 bases, leaving 8 bases of the junction unmatched. The CDR3 is 15 residues long. The CDR3 here is CAIRTSERSTDTQYF. The DNA for the CDR3 is TGTGCCATCCGAACTAGCGAACGGAGCACAGATACGCAGTATTTT.

The sample holds one count of this clone. The chain combines TRBV7-9 with TRBJ2-7, with 8 bases fitting TRBD1. The trim removed 5 bases at V and 2 bases at J, leaving 8 bases unmatched. CDR1 and CDR2 from the germline V gene are SEHNR and FQNEAQ (reference sequence). This CDR3 is built from 15 residues. CDR3 DNA: TGTGCCAGCAGCGCCCGCACGACAGGGGCCTACGAGCAGTACTTC. This encodes CASSARTTGAYEQYF.

The J gene is TRBJ2-1, the V gene TRBV4-2; TRBD2 aligns across 10 bases. The CDR3 is 16 residues long. The J segment lost 4 bases and the V segment lost 5 bases, leaving 8 bases of the junction unmatched. Germline V lookup: CDR1 LGHNA, CDR2 YNFKEQ. The CDR3 region is CASSSEAGGPYNEQFF. In DNA, the CDR3 is TGTGCCAGCAGCTCAGAAGCGGGAGGGCCGTACAATGAGCAGTTCTTC.